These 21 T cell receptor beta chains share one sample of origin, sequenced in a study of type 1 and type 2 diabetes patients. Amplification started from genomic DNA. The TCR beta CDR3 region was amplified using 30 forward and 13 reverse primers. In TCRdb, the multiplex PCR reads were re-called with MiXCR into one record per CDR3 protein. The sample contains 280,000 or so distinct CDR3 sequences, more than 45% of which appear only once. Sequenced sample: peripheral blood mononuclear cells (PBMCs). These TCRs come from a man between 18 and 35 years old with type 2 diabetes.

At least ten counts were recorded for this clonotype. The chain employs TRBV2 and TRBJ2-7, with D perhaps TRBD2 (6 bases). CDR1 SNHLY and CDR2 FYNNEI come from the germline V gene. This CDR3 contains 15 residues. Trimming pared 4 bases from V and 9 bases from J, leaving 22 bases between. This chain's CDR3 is CASSVPGTAGSAQYF. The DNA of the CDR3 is TGTGCCAGCAGTGTCCCTGGGACTGCGGGGTCCGCGCAGTACTTC.

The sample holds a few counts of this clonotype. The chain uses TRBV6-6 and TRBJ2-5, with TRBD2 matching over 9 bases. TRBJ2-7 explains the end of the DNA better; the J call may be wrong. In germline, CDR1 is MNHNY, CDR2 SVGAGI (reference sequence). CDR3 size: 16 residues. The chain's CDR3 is CASRRISGSASYEQYF. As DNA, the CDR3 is TGTGCCAGCAGAAGAATTAGCGGGAGCGCATCCTACGAGCAGTACTTC.

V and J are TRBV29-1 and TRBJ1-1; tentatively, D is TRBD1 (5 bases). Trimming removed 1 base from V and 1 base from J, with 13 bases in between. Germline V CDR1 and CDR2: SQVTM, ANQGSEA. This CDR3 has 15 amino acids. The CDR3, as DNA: TGCAGCGTTGAAGGATTCGGGGGGAAGAACACTGAAGCTTTCTTT. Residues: CSVEGFGGKNTEAFF. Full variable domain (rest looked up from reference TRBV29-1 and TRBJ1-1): SAVISQKPSRDICQRGTSLTIQCQVDSQVTMMFWYRQQPGQSLTLIATANQGSEATYESGFVIDKFPISRPNLTFSTLTVSNMSPEDSSIYLCSVEGFGGKNTEAFFGQGTRLTVV.

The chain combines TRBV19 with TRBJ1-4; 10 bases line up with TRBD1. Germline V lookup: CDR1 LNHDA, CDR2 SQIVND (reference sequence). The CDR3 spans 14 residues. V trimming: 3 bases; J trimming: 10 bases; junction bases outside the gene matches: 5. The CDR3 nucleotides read TGTGCCAGTAGTATCACCGGGACAGGGGTAAAACTGTTTTTT. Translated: CASSITGTGVKLFF.

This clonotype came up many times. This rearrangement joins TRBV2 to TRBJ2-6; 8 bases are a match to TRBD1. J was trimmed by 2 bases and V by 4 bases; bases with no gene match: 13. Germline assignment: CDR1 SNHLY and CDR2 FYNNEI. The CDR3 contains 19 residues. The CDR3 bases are TGTGCCAGCAGTGGGTCCGCACAGGGGGTAGGCCCTGGGGCCAACGTCCTGACTTTC. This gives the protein CASSGSAQGVGPGANVLTF.

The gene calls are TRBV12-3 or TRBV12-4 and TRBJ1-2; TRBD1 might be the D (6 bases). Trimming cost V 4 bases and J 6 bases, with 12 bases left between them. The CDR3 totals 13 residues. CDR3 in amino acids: CASSSHWTDGYTF. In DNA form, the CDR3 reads TGTGCCAGCAGTTCACATTGGACAGATGGCTACACCTTC.

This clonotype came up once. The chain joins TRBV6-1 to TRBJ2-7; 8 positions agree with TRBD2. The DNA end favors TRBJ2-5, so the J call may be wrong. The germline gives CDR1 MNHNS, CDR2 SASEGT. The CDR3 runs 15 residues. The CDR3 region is CASSEASGGQETQYF. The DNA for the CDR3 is TGTGCCAGCAGTGAAGCGAGCGGGGGACAAGAGACCCAGTACTTC.

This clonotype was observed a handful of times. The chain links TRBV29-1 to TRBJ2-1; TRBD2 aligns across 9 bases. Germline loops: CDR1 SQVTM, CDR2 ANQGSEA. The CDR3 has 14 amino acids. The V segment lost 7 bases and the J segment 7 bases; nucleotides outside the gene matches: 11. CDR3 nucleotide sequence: TGCAGCGCTCGAAGGGCTAGCGGGATAAATGAGCAGTTCTTC. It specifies CSARRASGINEQFF.

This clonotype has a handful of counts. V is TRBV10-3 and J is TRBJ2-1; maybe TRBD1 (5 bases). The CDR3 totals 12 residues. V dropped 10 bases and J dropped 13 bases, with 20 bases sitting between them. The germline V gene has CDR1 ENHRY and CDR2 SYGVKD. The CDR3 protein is CATQRKGADQFF. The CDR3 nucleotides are TGTGCCACCCAGAGGAAAGGGGCAGATCAGTTCTTC.

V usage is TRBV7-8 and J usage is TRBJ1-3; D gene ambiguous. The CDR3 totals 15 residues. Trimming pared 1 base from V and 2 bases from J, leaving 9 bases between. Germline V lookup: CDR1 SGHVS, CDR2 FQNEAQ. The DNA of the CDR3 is TGTGCCAGCAGCTTAGTAGAGTCTCCTGGAAACACCATATATTTT. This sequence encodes CASSLVESPGNTIYF.

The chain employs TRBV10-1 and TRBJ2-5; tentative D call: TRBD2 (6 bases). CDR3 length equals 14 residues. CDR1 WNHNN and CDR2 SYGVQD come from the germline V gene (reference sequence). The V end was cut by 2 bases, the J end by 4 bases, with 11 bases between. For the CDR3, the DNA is TGCGCCAGCAGTGAGACGGGGAGGCCAGAGACCCAGTACTTC. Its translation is CASSETGRPETQYF.

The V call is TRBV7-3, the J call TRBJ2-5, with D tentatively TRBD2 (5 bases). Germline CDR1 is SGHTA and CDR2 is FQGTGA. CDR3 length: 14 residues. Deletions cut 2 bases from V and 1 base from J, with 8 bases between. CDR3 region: CASSLAGPQETQYF. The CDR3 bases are TGTGCCAGCAGCTTAGCGGGCCCCCAAGAGACCCAGTACTTC.

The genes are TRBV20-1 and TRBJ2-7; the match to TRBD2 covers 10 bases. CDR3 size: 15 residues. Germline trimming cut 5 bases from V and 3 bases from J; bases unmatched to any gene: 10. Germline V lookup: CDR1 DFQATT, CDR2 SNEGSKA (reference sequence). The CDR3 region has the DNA TGCAGTGCTCAGAGTTTGGCTAGCGGGAGCTACGAGCAGTACTTC. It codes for CSAQSLASGSYEQYF.

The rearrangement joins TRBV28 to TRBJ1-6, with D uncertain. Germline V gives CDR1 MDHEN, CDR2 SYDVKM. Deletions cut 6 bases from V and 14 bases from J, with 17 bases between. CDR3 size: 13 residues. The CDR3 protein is CASSSTPVMSLHF. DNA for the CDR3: TGTGCCAGCAGCTCCACCCCGGTGATGTCCCTCCACTTT.

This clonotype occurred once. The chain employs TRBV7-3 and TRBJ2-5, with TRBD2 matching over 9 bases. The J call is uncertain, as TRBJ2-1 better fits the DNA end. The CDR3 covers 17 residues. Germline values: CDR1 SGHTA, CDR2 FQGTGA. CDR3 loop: CASSQDYPTSGRGEQFF. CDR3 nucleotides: TGTGCCAGCAGCCAAGATTATCCGACTAGCGGACGGGGTGAGCAGTTCTTC.

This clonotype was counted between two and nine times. The CDR3 reads CASSSGQEYTGELFF. In DNA form, the CDR3 reads TGTGCCAGCAGCTCCGGACAGGAGTACACCGGGGAGCTGTTTTTT. The V and J genes are TRBV2 and TRBJ2-2; 7 bases map to TRBD1. Trimming at V came to 6 bases and at J to 3 bases, leaving 7 bases not matched to a gene. CDR1 and CDR2 from the germline V gene are SNHLY and FYNNEI. The length of the CDR3 is 15 residues.

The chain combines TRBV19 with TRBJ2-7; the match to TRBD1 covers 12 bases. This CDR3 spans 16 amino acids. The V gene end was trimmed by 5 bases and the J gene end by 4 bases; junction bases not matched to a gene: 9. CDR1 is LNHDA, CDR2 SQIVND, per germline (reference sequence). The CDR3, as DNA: TGTGCCAGTAGTTTCACCGGGACAGGGGGCAGTTACGAGCAGTACTTC. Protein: CASSFTGTGGSYEQYF. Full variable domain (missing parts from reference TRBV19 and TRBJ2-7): DGGITQSPKYLFRKEGQNVTLSCEQNLNHDAMYWYRQDPGQGLRLIYYSQIVNDFQKGDIAEGYSVSREKKESFPLTVTSAQKNPTAFYLCASSFTGTGGSYEQYFGPGTRLTVT.

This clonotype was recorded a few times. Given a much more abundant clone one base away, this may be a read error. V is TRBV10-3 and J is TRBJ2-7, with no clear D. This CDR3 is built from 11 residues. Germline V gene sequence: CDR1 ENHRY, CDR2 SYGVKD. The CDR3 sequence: CAISEGYEQCF. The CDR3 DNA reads TGTGCCATCAGTGAGGGGTACGAGCAGTGCTTC.

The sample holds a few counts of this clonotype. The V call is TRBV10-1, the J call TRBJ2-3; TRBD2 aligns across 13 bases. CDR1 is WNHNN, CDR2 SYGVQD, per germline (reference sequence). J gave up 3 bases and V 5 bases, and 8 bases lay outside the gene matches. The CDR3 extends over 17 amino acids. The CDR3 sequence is CASSRTSGGPETDTQYF. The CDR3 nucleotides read TGCGCCAGCAGTAGGACTAGCGGGGGACCGGAGACAGATACGCAGTATTTT.

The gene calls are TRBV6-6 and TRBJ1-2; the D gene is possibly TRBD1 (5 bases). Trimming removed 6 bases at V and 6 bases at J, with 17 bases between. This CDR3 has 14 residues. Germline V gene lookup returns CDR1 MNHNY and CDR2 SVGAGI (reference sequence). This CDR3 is CASSLRGVVNGYTF. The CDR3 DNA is TGTGCCAGCAGCTTACGAGGGGTGGTGAATGGCTACACCTTC.

For the CDR3, the DNA is TGTGCCAGCGGTCAGCCCCACCGGGGCTACACCTTC. Encoded protein: CASGQPHRGYTF. The chain combines TRBV28 with TRBJ1-2, with D hard to call. The germline V gene has CDR1 MDHEN and CDR2 SYDVKM. The CDR3 is 12 residues long. V was pared by 8 bases and J by 8 bases, with 15 bases between.